This T cell receptor beta chain was sequenced during a study of blood T cell repertoires in COVID-19. TCRdb's copy holds only in-frame clones and misses some; the assay was immunoSEQ multiplex PCR. This table has a few hundred thousand clones, roughly 80% appearing once. This clone was counted once. From germline, CDR1 is SGHTA and CDR2 FQGNSA. V gave up 0 bases and J gave up 0 bases; unmatched junction bases: 14. The CDR3 extends over 20 amino acids. The sequence was collected from a young woman with acute or convalescent COVID-19. Sample: peripheral blood. The chain links TRBV7-2 to TRBJ2-1; 7 bases are a match to TRBD1. DNA of the CDR3: TGTGCCAGCAGCTTAGCCCCAAATAGACAGGGTCAGATCTCCTACAATGAGCAGTTCTTC. Its protein product is CASSLAPNRQGQISYNEQFF.